These 5 T cell receptor beta chains came from one sample sequenced in a study of cytomegalovirus exposure and HLA in healthy donors. The PCR ran on 60 Vbeta and 13 Jbeta primers. Repertoires were generated with immunoSEQ multiplex PCR, while TCRdb's copy carries only in-frame clones and drops some. The table shows about 98,000 clones, with roughly four fifths occurring only once. Input material: PBMCs. These receptor sequences come from a human donor in good health.

The chain is built from TRBV7-6 and TRBJ2-3; D is uncertain. V dropped 5 bases and J dropped 10 bases, with 13 bases sitting between them. The germline V gene encodes CDR1 SGHVS and CDR2 FNYEAQ. This CDR3 contains 12 residues. CDR3 in amino acids: CASSPIGFAQYF. CDR3 DNA: TGTGCCAGCAGCCCGATCGGGTTCGCGCAGTATTTT. Supplemented by reference TRBV7-6 and TRBJ2-3, the full variable domain reads GAGVSQSPRYKVTKRGQDVALRCDPISGHVSLYWYRQALGQGPEFLTYFNYEAQQDKSGLPNDRFSAERPEGSISTLTIQRTEQRDSAMYRCASSPIGFAQYFGPGTRLTVL.

The chain couples TRBV5-6 to TRBJ2-3; 8 positions agree with TRBD2. The junction had 9 bases not matched to a gene; V was cut back by 2 bases and J by 4 bases. Per the germline V gene, CDR1 is SGHDT and CDR2 is YYEEEE. This CDR3 spans 16 amino acids. The CDR3 spells CASSLPGLGVADTQYF. For the CDR3, the DNA is TGTGCCAGCAGCTTACCGGGACTAGGGGTGGCAGATACGCAGTATTTT. Based on the CDR3 plus reference TRBV5-6 and TRBJ2-3, the full variable domain is DAGVTQSPTHLIKTRGQQVTLRCSPKSGHDTVSWYQQALGQGPQFIFQYYEEEERQRGNFPDRFSGHQFPNYSSELNVNALLLGDSALYLCASSLPGLGVADTQYFGPGTRLTVL.

The V gene is TRBV6-5, the J gene TRBJ1-6; 7 bases are shared with TRBD1. This CDR3 spans 15 amino acids. After removal of 6 bases from V and 7 bases from J, the junction contained 9 bases not matched to a gene. CDR1 and CDR2 from the germline V gene are MNHEY and SVGAGI. CDR3 nucleotide sequence: TGTGCCAGCAGCCAAGAGGGGGCTACGAATTCACCCCTCCACTTT. Residues: CASSQEGATNSPLHF.

The chain has TRBV10-1 and TRBJ2-5; the D gene is possibly TRBD1 (5 bases). The J call is uncertain, as TRBJ2-7 better fits the DNA end. The CDR3 extends over 15 amino acids. Germline CDR1 and CDR2: WNHNN and SYGVQD (reference sequence). The CDR3 DNA sequence: TGCGCCAGCAGTGAGTCGGTAGGGGATAGGTACGAGCAGTACTTC. Translating gives CASSESVGDRYEQYF.

The V and J genes are TRBV19 and TRBJ2-7, with 9 nucleotides matching TRBD2. With 3 bases clipped from V and 4 bases from J, the junction kept 7 bases outside the gene matches. This CDR3 has 15 residues. Germline V CDR1 and CDR2: LNHDA, SQIVND (reference sequence). The CDR3 nucleotides read TGTGCCAGTAGTATGTATGCGGGAGGGGCATACGAGCAGTACTTC. Translation gives CASSMYAGGAYEQYF.